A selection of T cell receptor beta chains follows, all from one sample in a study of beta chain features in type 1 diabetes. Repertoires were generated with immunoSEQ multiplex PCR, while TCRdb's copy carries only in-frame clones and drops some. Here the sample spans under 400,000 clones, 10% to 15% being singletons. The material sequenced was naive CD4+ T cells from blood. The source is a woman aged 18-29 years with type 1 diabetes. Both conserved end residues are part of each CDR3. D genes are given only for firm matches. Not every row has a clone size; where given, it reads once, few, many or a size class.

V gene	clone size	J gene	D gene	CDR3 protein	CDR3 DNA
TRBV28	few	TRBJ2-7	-	CASSLPGQYEQYF	TGTGCCAGCAGTTTGCCAGGGCAGTACGAGCAGTACTTC
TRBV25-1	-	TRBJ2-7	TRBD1	CASRRDRGPSYEQYF	TGTGCCAGCAGACGGGACAGGGGTCCCTCCTACGAGCAGTACTTC
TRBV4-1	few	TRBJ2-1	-	CASSQSGLKLSYNEQFF	TGCGCCAGCAGCCAGTCGGGTCTCAAGCTCTCCTACAATGAGCAGTTCTTC
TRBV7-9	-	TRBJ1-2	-	CASRLKSGEGYTF	TGTGCCAGCAGACTAAAGAGCGGGGAAGGCTACACCTTC
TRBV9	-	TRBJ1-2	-	CASSVELRDYGYTF	TGTGCCAGCAGCGTAGAACTGAGGGACTATGGCTACACCTTC
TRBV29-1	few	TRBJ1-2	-	CSVEGHSKNYGYTF	TGCAGCGTTGAAGGCCACTCTAAGAACTATGGCTACACCTTC
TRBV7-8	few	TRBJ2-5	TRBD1	CASSKTGDRIPQETQYF	TGTGCCAGCAGCAAAACAGGGGATCGGATTCCCCAAGAGACCCAGTACTTC
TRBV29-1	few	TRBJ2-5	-	CSVEPQELDQYF	TGCAGCGTTGAACCACAGGAATTGGACCAGTACTTC
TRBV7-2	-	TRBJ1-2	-	CASSFPHSTDGYTF	TGTGCCAGCAGCTTTCCTCACAGTACGGATGGCTACACCTTC
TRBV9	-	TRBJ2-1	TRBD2	CASSVTSGNDNEQFF	TGTGCCAGCAGCGTTACCAGCGGGAACGACAATGAGCAGTTCTTC
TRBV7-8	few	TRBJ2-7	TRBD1	CASSTRTGSYEQYF	TGTGCCAGCAGCACTCGGACAGGCTCCTACGAGCAGTACTTC
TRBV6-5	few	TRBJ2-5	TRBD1	CASSRTGVLQETQYF	TGTGCCAGCAGTCGGACAGGGGTGTTACAAGAGACCCAGTACTTC
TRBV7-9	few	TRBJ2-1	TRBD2	CASSWAGGRAPEQFF	TGTGCCAGCAGCTGGGCCGGCGGGAGGGCCCCTGAGCAGTTCTTC
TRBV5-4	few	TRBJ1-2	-	CASSARTEAYGYTF	TGTGCCAGCAGCGCCCGGACGGAGGCCTATGGCTACACCTTC
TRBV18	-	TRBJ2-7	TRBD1	CASSPPTGTGAYEQYF	TGTGCCAGCTCACCACCTACCGGGACAGGAGCCTACGAGCAGTACTTC
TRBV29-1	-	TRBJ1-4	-	CSVGTVYEKLFF	TGCAGCGTTGGCACTGTATATGAAAAACTGTTTTTT
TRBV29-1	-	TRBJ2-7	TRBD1	CSVVDRVNEQYF	TGCAGCGTCGTAGACAGGGTCAACGAGCAGTACTTC
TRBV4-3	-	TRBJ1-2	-	CASSQGLLYGYTF	TGCGCCAGCAGCCAAGGACTCTTATATGGCTACACCTTC
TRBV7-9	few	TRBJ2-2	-	CASSSRTAANTGELFF	TGTGCCAGCAGCTCCCGGACAGCCGCGAACACCGGGGAGCTGTTTTTT
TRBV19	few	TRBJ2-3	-	CASSIGRLLDTQYF	TGTGCCAGTAGTATAGGCAGGCTGCTGGATACGCAGTATTTT
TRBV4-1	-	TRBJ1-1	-	CASSRTSGYTEAFF	TGCGCCAGCAGCCGGACTTCCGGGTACACTGAAGCTTTCTTT
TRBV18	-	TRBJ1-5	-	CASSPQDSPNQPQHF	TGTGCCAGCTCACCACAGGACTCACCCAATCAGCCCCAGCATTTT
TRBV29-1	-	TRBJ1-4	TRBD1	CSVALGQGPNEKLFF	TGCAGCGTTGCTTTAGGACAGGGTCCGAATGAAAAACTGTTTTTT
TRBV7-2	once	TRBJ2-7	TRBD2	CASSLVGGAYEQYF	TGTGCCAGCAGCTTAGTGGGGGGGGCCTACGAGCAGTACTTC
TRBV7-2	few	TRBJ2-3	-	CASSARGLGGATQYF	TGTGCCAGCAGCGCCCGGGGCCTAGGAGGGGCTACGCAGTATTTT
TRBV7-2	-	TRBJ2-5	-	CASSPLTKQETQYF	TGTGCCAGCAGCCCCCTCACAAAACAAGAGACCCAGTACTTC
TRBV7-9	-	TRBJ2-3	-	CASSLGTDTTDTQYF	TGTGCCAGCAGCTTAGGAACTGATACCACAGATACGCAGTATTTT
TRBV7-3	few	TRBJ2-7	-	CASSQTGTSYEQYF	TGTGCCAGCAGCCAAACAGGGACCTCCTACGAGCAGTACTTC
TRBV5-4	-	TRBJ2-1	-	CASSFSGISNEQFF	TGTGCCAGCAGCTTCTCCGGGATTAGCAATGAGCAGTTCTTC
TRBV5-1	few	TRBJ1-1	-	CASSLLPVGQNTEAFF	TGCGCCAGCAGCCTACTACCTGTGGGACAAAACACTGAAGCTTTCTTT
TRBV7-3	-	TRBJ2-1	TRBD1	CASSFTGDNEQFF	TGTGCCAGCAGCTTTACAGGGGACAATGAGCAGTTCTTC
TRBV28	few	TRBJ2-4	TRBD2	CASSGAEAGVAKNIQYF	TGTGCCAGCAGCGGAGCGGAGGCGGGAGTAGCCAAAAACATTCAGTACTTC
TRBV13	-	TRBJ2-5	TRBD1	CASSLGQGEETQYF	TGTGCCAGCAGCCTAGGACAGGGAGAAGAGACCCAGTACTTC
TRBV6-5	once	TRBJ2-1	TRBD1	CASSQQGVIVNEQFF	TGTGCCAGCAGCCAACAGGGGGTAATCGTCAATGAGCAGTTCTTC
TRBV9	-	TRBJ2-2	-	CASSVTGTNTGELFF	TGTGCCAGCAGCGTAACGGGGACGAACACCGGGGAGCTGTTTTTT
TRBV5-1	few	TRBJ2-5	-	CASSWRQAQETQYF	TGCGCCAGCAGCTGGAGACAGGCCCAAGAGACCCAGTACTTC
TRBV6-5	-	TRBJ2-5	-	CASSYSRGAETQYF	TGTGCCAGCAGTTACTCAAGGGGCGCGGAGACCCAGTACTTC
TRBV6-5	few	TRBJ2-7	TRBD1	CASSRQGEAYEQYF	TGTGCCAGCAGTAGACAGGGGGAGGCCTACGAGCAGTACTTC
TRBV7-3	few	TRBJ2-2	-	CASSLTPGGELFF	TGTGCCAGCAGCTTAACTCCCGGCGGGGAGCTGTTTTTT
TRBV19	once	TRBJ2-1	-	CASSIALIPSNEQFF	TGTGCCAGTAGTATAGCACTCATTCCAAGCAATGAGCAGTTCTTC
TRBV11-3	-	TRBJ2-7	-	CASSSQGYEQYF	TGTGCCAGCAGCTCCCAGGGGTACGAGCAGTACTTC
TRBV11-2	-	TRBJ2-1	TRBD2	CASRPPSGTYEQFF	TGTGCCAGCAGACCCCCCAGCGGGACGTATGAGCAGTTCTTC
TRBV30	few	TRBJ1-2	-	CAWSPQPLPSVVTF	TGTGCCTGGAGTCCACAGCCGCTACCCTCGGTTGTCACCTTC
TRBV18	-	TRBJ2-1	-	CASSPSQSQFF	TGTGCCAGCTCACCGTCCCAGTCACAGTTCTTC